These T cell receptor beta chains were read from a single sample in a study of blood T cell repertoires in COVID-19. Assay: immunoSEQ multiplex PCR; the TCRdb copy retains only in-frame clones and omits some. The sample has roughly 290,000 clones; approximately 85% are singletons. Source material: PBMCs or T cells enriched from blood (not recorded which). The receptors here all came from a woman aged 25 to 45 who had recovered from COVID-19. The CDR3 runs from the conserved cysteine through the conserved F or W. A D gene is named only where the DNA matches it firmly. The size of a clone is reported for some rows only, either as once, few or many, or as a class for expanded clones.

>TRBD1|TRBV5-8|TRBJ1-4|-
TGTGCCAGCAGTTCACTCTCCGCGACAGGGGAGGAAAAACTGTTTTTT
CASSSLSATGEEKLFF
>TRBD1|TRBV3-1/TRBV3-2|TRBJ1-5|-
TGTGCCAGCAGCCAAGACAGGGGGCATCAGCCCCAGCATTTT
CASSQDRGHQPQHF
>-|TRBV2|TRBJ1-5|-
TGTGCCAGCAGTGAACCACAGGTATCTGATGATGTTAGCAATCAGCCCCAGCATTTT
CASSEPQVSDDVSNQPQHF
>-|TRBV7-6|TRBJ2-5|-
TGTGCCAGCAGCCCCCCTTTAGGGAGTGGAGAGACCCAGTACTTC
CASSPPLGSGETQYF
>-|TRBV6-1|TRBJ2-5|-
TGTGCCAGCAGTGAGGACACGTTAAAAGAGACCCAGTACTTC
CASSEDTLKETQYF
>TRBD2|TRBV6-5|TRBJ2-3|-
TGTGCCAGCAGTCCCGTACTAGCGGGAGACGGGACGCAGTATTTT
CASSPVLAGDGTQYF
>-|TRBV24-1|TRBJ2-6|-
TGTGCCACCGGGGCAGCGTGGACACGGGGGACTGGGGCCAACGTCCTGACTTTC
CATGAAWTRGTGANVLTF
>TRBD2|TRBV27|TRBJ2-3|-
TGTGCCAGCAGGACTCAGGGGACTAGGACAGATACGCAGTATTTT
CASRTQGTRTDTQYF
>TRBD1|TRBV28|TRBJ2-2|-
TGTGCCAGCAGTTTATTGAAACAGGGGAGAGGGCTGTTTTTT
CASSLLKQGRGLFF
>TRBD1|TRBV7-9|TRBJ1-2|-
TGTGCCAGCAGCCGAGGGGACAGGAATGGCTACACCTTC
CASSRGDRNGYTF
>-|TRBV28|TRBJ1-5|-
TGTGCCAGCAGTTTCGAAGACGGGTTTTATAGCAATCAGCCCCAGCATTTT
CASSFEDGFYSNQPQHF
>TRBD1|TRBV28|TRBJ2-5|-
TGTGCCAGCTCTCGGACAGGGGGAGGCCAAGAGACCCAGTACTTC
CASSRTGGGQETQYF
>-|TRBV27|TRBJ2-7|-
TGTGCCAGCAAAATAGGGGGAAGCTACGAGCAGTACTTC
CASKIGGSYEQYF
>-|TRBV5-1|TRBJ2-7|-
TGCGCCAGCAGCCGACTCGAGGAGCAGTACTTC
CASSRLEEQYF
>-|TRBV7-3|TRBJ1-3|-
TGTGCCAGCAGCTTAGGCCCCCCAACCTCTGGAAACACCATATATTTT
CASSLGPPTSGNTIYF
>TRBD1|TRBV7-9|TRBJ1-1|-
TGTGCCAGCAGCCCCGGACAGGGGAACACTGAAGCTTTCTTT
CASSPGQGNTEAFF
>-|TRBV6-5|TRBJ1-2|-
TGTGCCAGCAGTTACTCATACAGGGACTATGGCTACACCTTC
CASSYSYRDYGYTF
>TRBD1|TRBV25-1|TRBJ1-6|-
TGTGCCAGCAGTAGGACAGGGGTCTATAATTCACCCCTCCACTTT
CASSRTGVYNSPLHF
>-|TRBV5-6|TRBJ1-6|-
TGTGCCAGCAGGGGAGGGGGGAGTAATTCACCCCTCCACTTT
CASRGGGSNSPLHF
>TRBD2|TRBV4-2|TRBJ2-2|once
TGTGCCAGCAGCCAAACGGGAGGCACCGGGGAGCTGTTTTTT
CASSQTGGTGELFF
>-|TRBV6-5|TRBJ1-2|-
TGTGCCAGCAGTCTCCTGACACCTAACTATGGCTACACCTTC
CASSLLTPNYGYTF
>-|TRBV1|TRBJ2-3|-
TGCACCGCGGGGAGTAGCGTCACAGATACGCAGTATTTT
CTAGSSVTDTQYF
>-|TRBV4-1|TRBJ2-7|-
TGCGCCAGCAGCCAAGATTCCAGATACTACGAGCAGTACTTC
CASSQDSRYYEQYF
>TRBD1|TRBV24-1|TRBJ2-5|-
TGTGCCACCAGTGATTTGCCGCGGACAGGGCAAGAGACCCAGTACTTC
CATSDLPRTGQETQYF
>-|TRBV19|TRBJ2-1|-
TGTGCCAGTAGTATTTCCTATCGGGGTGAGCAGTTCTTC
CASSISYRGEQFF
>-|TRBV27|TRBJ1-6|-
TGTGCCAGCAAGGAGATGAATTCACCCCTCCACTTT
CASKEMNSPLHF
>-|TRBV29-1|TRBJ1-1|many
TGCAGCGTTGCTCCCGCGGGAGGAATTGGCACTGAAGCTTTCTTT
CSVAPAGGIGTEAFF
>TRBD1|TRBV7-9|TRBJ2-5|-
TGTGCCAGCAGATCTGGACAGGGGAAGACCCAGTACTTC
CASRSGQGKTQYF
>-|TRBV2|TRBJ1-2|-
TGTGCCAGCAGTGACAGGGTGGGCTATGGCTACACCTTC
CASSDRVGYGYTF
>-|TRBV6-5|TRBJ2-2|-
TGTGCCAGCAGTTACTCGGTCAGGGCGAACACCGGGGAGCTGTTTTTT
CASSYSVRANTGELFF
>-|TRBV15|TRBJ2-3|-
TGTGCCACCAGCAGGACCAAACCGGGACTTTCAGGGGATACGCAGTATTTT
CATSRTKPGLSGDTQYF
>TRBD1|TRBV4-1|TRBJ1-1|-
TGCGCCAGCAGCCAAGAAGTGGGACAGCCAGGAGCTTTCTTT
CASSQEVGQPGAFF
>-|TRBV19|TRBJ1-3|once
TGTGCCAGTAGTATCTGGGCAGGCTCTGGAAACACCATATATTTT
CASSIWAGSGNTIYF
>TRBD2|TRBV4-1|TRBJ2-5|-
TGCGCCAGCAGCCTCCCCCCGACTAGCAGCCAAGAGACCCAGTACTTC
CASSLPPTSSQETQYF
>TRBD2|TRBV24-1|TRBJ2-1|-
TGTGCCACCAGTGATTACCTGACTAGCGGGAGTTCCTACAATGAGCAGTTCTTC
CATSDYLTSGSSYNEQFF
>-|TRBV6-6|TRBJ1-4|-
TGTGCCAGCAGTTACTCGATCCAGGAAGTGTTTTTT
CASSYSIQEVFF
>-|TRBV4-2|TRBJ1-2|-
TGTGCCAGCAGCCAAGATCGAGTCACAGCACAAGGCTACACCTTC
CASSQDRVTAQGYTF
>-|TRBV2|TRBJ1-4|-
TGTGCCAGCACTATCGAGGGGGGGAATGAAAAACTGTTTTTT
CASTIEGGNEKLFF
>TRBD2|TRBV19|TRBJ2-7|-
TGTGCCAGTACCGCCACCGGGACTAGGAGCGAGCAGTACTTC
CASTATGTRSEQYF
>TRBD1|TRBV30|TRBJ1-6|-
TGTGCCTGGACGGTCAGGGGGAGTCGTGGTTCACCCCTCCACTTT
CAWTVRGSRGSPLHF
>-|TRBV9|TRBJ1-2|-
TGTGCCAGCAGCGTAGGTTCGGGGGACTATGGCTACACCTTC
CASSVGSGDYGYTF
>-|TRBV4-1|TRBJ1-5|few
TGCGCCAGCAGCCAAGGTAAACAGTTCTTTGAGCCCCAGCATTTT
CASSQGKQFFEPQHF
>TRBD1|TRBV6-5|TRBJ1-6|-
TGTGCCAGCAGTCTAGACAGGGCCGGTTCACCCCTCCACTTT
CASSLDRAGSPLHF
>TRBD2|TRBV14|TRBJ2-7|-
TGTGCCAGCAGCTCCCACTGGGCTAGCGGGAGATCGAGAGAGCAGTACTTC
CASSSHWASGRSREQYF
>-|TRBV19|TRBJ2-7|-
TGTGCCAGTAGAGACGCGGCATCCTACGAGCAGTACTTC
CASRDAASYEQYF
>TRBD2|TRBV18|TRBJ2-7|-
TGTGCCAGCTCACCGACTAGCGGCGCCTACGAGCAGTACTTC
CASSPTSGAYEQYF
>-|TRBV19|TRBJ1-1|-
TGTGCCAGTAGGCCACAGGTGGGGTACACTGAAGCTTTCTTT
CASRPQVGYTEAFF
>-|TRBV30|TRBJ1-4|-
TGTGCCTGGAGTCGTGAAAAACTGTTTTTT
CAWSREKLFF
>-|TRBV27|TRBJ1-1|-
TGTGCCAGCAGTAACACAGGGCATTTAAACACTGAAGCTTTCTTT
CASSNTGHLNTEAFF